These T cell receptor beta chains were read from a single sample in a study of T cells in tuberculosis. Sequencing was performed with immunoSEQ multiplex PCR; in TCRdb, only in-frame clones are kept and a portion is missing. The table lists some 31,000 clones, just over 90% of them singletons. Sequencing used PBMCs. The receptors shown here come from a donor aged 5-35 years with latent tuberculosis or without tuberculosis infection. The CDR3 runs from the conserved cysteine through the conserved F or W. A D gene is named only where the DNA matches it firmly. Clone size is not always given. Where it is, it says once, few, many or a class for expanded clones.

v_call: TRBV5-1
j_call: TRBJ2-1
d_call: TRBD2
clone_size: NA
cdr3_nt: TGCGCCAGCAGCTTGGAAGCTAGCGGGGGGAATGAGCAGTTCTTC
cdr3_aa: CASSLEASGGNEQFF

v_call: TRBV21-1
j_call: TRBJ2-7
d_call: NA
clone_size: NA
cdr3_nt: TGTGCCAGCAGTTGGGGGGGCATTTTTTACGAGCAGTACTTC
cdr3_aa: CASSWGGIFYEQYF

v_call: TRBV2
j_call: TRBJ2-3
d_call: TRBD1
clone_size: NA
cdr3_nt: TGTGCCAGCTGGAGACCGGGACAGGGTAGGAGGTACACAGATACGCAGTATTTT
cdr3_aa: CASWRPGQGRRYTDTQYF

v_call: TRBV27
j_call: TRBJ1-2
d_call: TRBD1
clone_size: NA
cdr3_nt: TGTGCCAGCAGTTCCCACGGGGACAGTCTCGGTATCCCTTTCTATGGCTACACCTTC
cdr3_aa: CASSSHGDSLGIPFYGYTF

v_call: TRBV5-6
j_call: TRBJ2-1
d_call: NA
clone_size: NA
cdr3_nt: TGTGCCAGCAGACTATCAAGGGGTCGTAAAGGCAATGAGCAGTTCTTC
cdr3_aa: CASRLSRGRKGNEQFF

v_call: TRBV7-9
j_call: TRBJ1-2
d_call: NA
clone_size: NA
cdr3_nt: TGTGCCAGCAGCCGGGGGGCAAACTATGGCTACACCTTC
cdr3_aa: CASSRGANYGYTF

v_call: TRBV6-1
j_call: TRBJ1-5
d_call: NA
clone_size: NA
cdr3_nt: TGTGCCAGCAGTGCACTCCTTACAGCGGATCAGCCCCAGCATTTT
cdr3_aa: CASSALLTADQPQHF

v_call: TRBV7-3
j_call: TRBJ2-1
d_call: NA
clone_size: NA
cdr3_nt: TGTGCCAGCAGCTTAACCATAGAGGATGAGCAGTTCTTC
cdr3_aa: CASSLTIEDEQFF

v_call: TRBV2
j_call: TRBJ1-4
d_call: TRBD1
clone_size: NA
cdr3_nt: TGTGCCAGCAGTTCAGACAGGGCGGTTGAAAAACTGTTTTTT
cdr3_aa: CASSSDRAVEKLFF

v_call: TRBV4-3
j_call: TRBJ1-4
d_call: NA
clone_size: NA
cdr3_nt: TGCGCCAGCAGCCAAGCCCCGGTGGGCAGCGAAAAACTGTTTTTT
cdr3_aa: CASSQAPVGSEKLFF

v_call: TRBV12-5
j_call: TRBJ1-1
d_call: TRBD1
clone_size: NA
cdr3_nt: TGTGCTAGTGGTGTGACCGGGACAGGGATCGGGTGGGACACTGAAGCTTTCTTT
cdr3_aa: CASGVTGTGIGWDTEAFF

v_call: TRBV9
j_call: TRBJ2-3
d_call: TRBD2
clone_size: few
cdr3_nt: TGTGCCAGCAGCCCAGATCTGGCGGGAGGCACAGATACGCAGTATTTT
cdr3_aa: CASSPDLAGGTDTQYF

v_call: TRBV7-9
j_call: TRBJ2-3
d_call: TRBD1
clone_size: NA
cdr3_nt: TGTGCCAGCAGCTTACTCGGACAGGGCGTCGCAGATACGCAGTATTTT
cdr3_aa: CASSLLGQGVADTQYF

v_call: TRBV25-1
j_call: TRBJ1-2
d_call: NA
clone_size: NA
cdr3_nt: TGTGCCAGCAGTGAAATCGGGGAGTCGCCTTATGGCTACACCTTC
cdr3_aa: CASSEIGESPYGYTF

v_call: TRBV4-3
j_call: TRBJ1-1
d_call: NA
clone_size: once
cdr3_nt: TGCGCCAGCAGCCAAACGGGACAAGAAGCTTTCTTT
cdr3_aa: CASSQTGQEAFF

v_call: TRBV7-9
j_call: TRBJ1-1
d_call: TRBD1
clone_size: NA
cdr3_nt: TGTGCCAGCAGCCGCGGGACAGGGGCTACTGAAGCTTTCTTT
cdr3_aa: CASSRGTGATEAFF